The 2 T cell receptor beta chains reported below all come from one sample, sequenced in a study of blood T cells in healthy people across ages. A sample-barcoded 5' primer and a J-beta primer mix were used in a second PCR of roughly 6 to 11 cycles. TCRdb re-derived calls from the 5' RACE reads in MiXCR, one entry per CDR3 protein. This sample has 730,000 or so distinct CDR3 sequences; approximately 39% occur once, and the top ten carry 20%. What was sequenced was blood. These receptors all come from a woman aged 55-70 years in good health.

J is TRBJ2-7 and V is TRBV10-3, with 9 nucleotides matching TRBD2. The ends lost 7 bases at V and 4 bases at J; junction bases unmatched: 5. The V gene's germline CDR1 is ENHRY and CDR2 SYGVKD. The CDR3 contains 13 residues. The CDR3 spells CAIKRAGGYEQYF. CDR3 DNA sequence: TGTGCCATCAAACGAGCGGGGGGTTACGAGCAGTACTTC.

Only a few counts were recorded for this clonotype. Since a much larger clone is just one base distant, this may be a read error. V is TRBV27 and J is TRBJ2-1; TRBD1 matches at 10 bases. Trimming at V came to 6 bases and at J to 1 base, leaving 3 bases not matched to a gene. Germline values: CDR1 MNHEY, CDR2 SMNVEV (reference sequence). This CDR3 has 15 amino acids. CDR3 bases: TGTGCCAGCAGACCGGGACAGGGGTCCTACAATGAGCAGTTCTTC. Amino acid sequence: CASRPGQGSYNEQFF.